A single sample gave rise to the 32 T cell receptor beta chains below, sequenced in a study of shared clonotypes between healthy human individuals. Sequenced by immunoSEQ multiplex PCR; TCRdb stores in-frame clones only, minus some. The sample holds just over 2,000,000 clones, just under 95% seen once. The naive CD8 subset, CD45RO-negative cells positively selected for CCR7, excluded terminally differentiated effector memory CD45RA+ cells. The sample was naive CD8+ T cells sorted from blood. These receptors originate from a man between 18 and 29 years old in good health.

The chain uses TRBV6-5 and TRBJ2-1; D perhaps matches TRBD1 (5 bases). With 1 base removed from V and 6 bases from J, the gap between germline ends came to 13 bases. This CDR3 contains 15 residues. From germline, CDR1 is MNHEY and CDR2 SVGAGI. CDR3 sequence reads: CASSYFQGPGNEQFF. CDR3 in DNA: TGTGCCAGCAGTTACTTTCAGGGTCCTGGCAATGAGCAGTTCTTC.

The rearrangement joins TRBV10-1 to TRBJ2-5; no definite D call. CDR3 length: 14 residues. V dropped 0 bases and J dropped 7 bases, with 12 bases sitting between them. Per germline, CDR1 WNHNN and CDR2 SYGVQD (reference sequence). CDR3 sequence: CASSESGSRWTQYF. CDR3 bases: TGCGCCAGCAGTGAGTCAGGGTCAAGATGGACCCAGTACTTC.

V gene TRBV13 combines with J gene TRBJ1-1; TRBD1 matches 7 bases. CDR3 length: 14 amino acids. The germline gives CDR1 PRHDT, CDR2 FYEKMQ (reference sequence). The V gene end was trimmed by 5 bases and the J gene end by 4 bases; junction bases not matched to a gene: 7. The chain's CDR3 is CASSQGGAGTEAFF. The DNA for the CDR3 is TGTGCCAGCAGCCAGGGGGGGGCTGGCACTGAAGCTTTCTTT.

The V gene is TRBV4-1, the J gene TRBJ2-3, with TRBD2 identical over 11 bases. The CDR3 length is 16 residues. V was pared by 1 base and J by 2 bases, with 2 bases of the junction left unmatched. CDR1 MGHRA and CDR2 YSYEKL come from the germline V gene. CDR3 protein: CASSQGLAGITDTQYF. The CDR3 region has the DNA TGCGCCAGCAGCCAAGGACTAGCGGGGATCACAGATACGCAGTATTTT.

The DNA of the CDR3 is TGCGCCAGCAGCTTGGATGCGACAGGGTACAATGAGCAGTTCTTC. Protein product: CASSLDATGYNEQFF. This rearrangement joins TRBV5-1 to TRBJ2-1; 7 bases line up with TRBD1. Germline V lookup: CDR1 SGHRS, CDR2 YFSETQ. This CDR3 comprises 15 residues. The trim removed 0 bases at V and 4 bases at J, leaving 4 bases unmatched. The complete variable domain, with remaining parts taken from reference TRBV5-1 and TRBJ2-1, reads KAGVTQTPRYLIKTRGQQVTLSCSPISGHRSVSWYQQTPGQGLQFLFEYFSETQRNKGNFPGRFSGRQFSNSRSEMNVSTLELGDSALYLCASSLDATGYNEQFFGPGTRLTVL.

The chain carries TRBV4-2 and TRBJ1-2, with unresolved D. This CDR3 is 14 amino acids long. The germline V and J ends were trimmed by 1 base and 2 bases, with 8 bases remaining between them. Germline-derived CDR1 and CDR2 are LGHNA and YNFKEQ. The chain's CDR3 is CASSQAGENYGYTF. CDR3 nucleotides: TGTGCCAGCAGCCAAGCTGGGGAGAACTATGGCTACACCTTC.

This clone was detected once. The chain combines TRBV10-3 with TRBJ2-6; D gene uncertain. Germline V lookup: CDR1 ENHRY, CDR2 SYGVKD. This CDR3 is 14 amino acids long. The V end was cut by 10 bases, the J end by 0 bases, with 10 bases between. CDR3 nucleotide sequence: TGTGCCACCAGCCCGGTCTCTGGGGCCAACGTCCTGACTTTC. This gives the protein CATSPVSGANVLTF.

V is TRBV6-1 and J is TRBJ2-3; the D gene is possibly TRBD2 (6 bases). Trimming left V 4 bases short and J 2 bases short, with 16 bases between. Germline CDR1 MNHNS, CDR2 SASEGT. This CDR3 comprises 16 residues. In DNA form, the CDR3 reads TGTGCCAGCAGTGCCACGTTAGGGGAGGTCACAGATACGCAGTATTTT. Its translation: CASSATLGEVTDTQYF.

Only a few counts were recorded for this clone. V usage is TRBV2 and J usage is TRBJ1-3, with unresolved D. Germline CDR1 and CDR2: SNHLY and FYNNEI. The V end lost 1 base, the J end lost 4 bases, and 2 bases lay between the germline ends. CDR3 length equals 12 residues. CDR3: CASSEEGNTIYF. The CDR3 nucleotides read TGTGCCAGCAGTGAAGAGGGAAACACCATATATTTT.

Worth noting for this clone: The junction differs from germline at one of its ends, possibly a read error. The rearrangement joins TRBV13 to TRBJ1-1; possibly TRBD1 for D (6 bases). The CDR3 has 15 residues. Per the germline V gene, CDR1 is PRHDT and CDR2 is FYEKMQ (reference sequence). In nucleotides, the CDR3 is TGTGCCGGCAGTAGGGCAGGGGAAGGGGACACTGAAGCTTTCTTT. It specifies CAGSRAGEGDTEAFF.

The gene calls are TRBV7-3 and TRBJ2-3, with D perhaps matching TRBD1 or TRBD2 (6 bases each). The CDR3 is 16 amino acids. Trimming took 5 bases from V and 0 from J, leaving 15 bases between them. Germline V lookup: CDR1 SGHTA, CDR2 FQGTGA. CDR3 coding DNA: TGTGCCAGCAGCCCACTGGGGGGCGGAAGCACAGATACGCAGTATTTT. Its translation is CASSPLGGGSTDTQYF. Looking up the rest from reference TRBV7-3 and TRBJ2-3 gives the full variable domain: GAGVSQTPSNKVTEKGKYVELRCDPISGHTALYWYRQSLGQGPEFLIYFQGTGAADDSGLPNDRFFAVRPEGSVSTLKIQRTERGDSAVYLCASSPLGGGSTDTQYFGPGTRLTVL.

This chain connects TRBV28 to TRBJ2-5; tentatively, D is TRBD2 (6 bases). The CDR3 has 13 residues. Germline CDR1 MDHEN, CDR2 SYDVKM. The V end was cut by 5 bases, the J end by 4 bases, with 11 bases between. The CDR3 here is CASSPGTLETQYF. The CDR3 DNA is TGTGCCAGCAGTCCTGGGACTCTAGAGACCCAGTACTTC.

The rearrangement uses TRBV4-3 and TRBJ2-1; D may correspond to TRBD1 or TRBD2 (6 bases each). Germline-derived CDR1 and CDR2 are LGHNA and YSLEER. This CDR3 region has 15 residues. The germline V and J ends were trimmed by 8 bases and 12 bases, with 26 bases remaining between them. The CDR3 loop reads CASSPDGGSAVWQFF. The DNA of the CDR3 is TGCGCCAGCTCCCCGGACGGGGGCAGCGCCGTATGGCAGTTCTTC.

This chain uses TRBV11-2 with TRBJ2-5; TRBD2 might be the D (5 bases). This CDR3 has 14 residues. V was cut by 6 bases and J by 5 bases, with 16 bases left in between. From germline, CDR1 is SGHAT and CDR2 FQNNGV. The CDR3, as DNA: TGTGCCAGCAGGAGCGGCCCCCTCGAGGAGACCCAGTACTTC. Encoded protein: CASRSGPLEETQYF. The full variable domain, with the rest looked up from reference TRBV11-2 and TRBJ2-5, is EAGVAQSPRYKIIEKRQSVAFWCNPISGHATLYWYQQILGQGPKLLIQFQNNGVVDDSQLPKDRFSAERLKGVDSTLKIQPAKLEDSAVYLCASRSGPLEETQYFGPGTRLLVL.

The chain combines TRBV9 with TRBJ2-3; D may be TRBD2 (6 bases). The CDR3 sequence is 15 residues long. Germline lookup yields CDR1 SGDLS and CDR2 YYNGEE. The V end was cut by 3 bases, the J end by 2 bases, with 13 bases between. CDR3 sequence (DNA): TGTGCCAGCAGCGCATTTAGCGGAAACACAGATACGCAGTATTTT. Residues: CASSAFSGNTDTQYF.

This chain links TRBV6-5 with TRBJ2-7; D is unclear. The germline V gene has CDR1 MNHEY and CDR2 SVGAGI. The CDR3 length is 16 residues. The ends were cut back, 0 bases at V and 2 bases at J, with 14 bases in the middle. This CDR3 reads CASSYSRLSNPYEQYF. The DNA of the CDR3 is TGTGCCAGCAGTTACTCGCGACTCAGTAATCCCTACGAGCAGTACTTC.

A remark on this clone: Other nucleotide sequences from this sample produce the same CDR3. The V gene is TRBV9, the J gene TRBJ2-7, with D hard to call. The V end was cut by 0 bases, the J end by 0 bases, with 10 bases between. The CDR3 loop spans 15 amino acids. Germline values: CDR1 SGDLS, CDR2 YYNGEE. The CDR3 nucleotides read TGTGCCAGCAGCGTAGGCACCGGTGGCTCCTACGAGCAGTACTTC. It encodes CASSVGTGGSYEQYF.

This clone was observed a single time. The chain combines TRBV4-2 with TRBJ2-2; TRBD2 matches at 15 bases. Per germline, CDR1 LGHNA and CDR2 YNFKEQ. Trimming cost V 4 bases and J 5 bases; bases outside gene matches: 5. This CDR3 has 17 amino acids. The CDR3 region is CASSPGLAGGRTGELFF. CDR3 bases: TGTGCCAGCAGCCCGGGACTAGCGGGGGGAAGGACCGGGGAGCTGTTTTTT.

The gene calls are TRBV5-4 and TRBJ1-6; TRBD1 matches 8 bases. The germline CDR1 and CDR2 sequences are SGHNT and YYREEE (reference sequence). CDR3 length: 15 residues. The V gene end was trimmed by 4 bases and the J gene end by 9 bases; junction bases not matched to a gene: 9. The CDR3 loop reads CASSLGQGLASPLHF. In DNA, the CDR3 is TGTGCCAGCAGCCTTGGACAGGGACTCGCTTCACCCCTCCACTTT.

This chain joins TRBV2 and TRBJ2-3; 11 bases fit TRBD2. With 2 bases clipped from V and 8 bases from J, the junction kept 12 bases outside the gene matches. This CDR3 is built from 17 residues. Germline CDR1 SNHLY, CDR2 FYNNEI. The chain's CDR3 is CASSEYSTSGSTRTQYF. DNA for the CDR3: TGTGCCAGCAGTGAATATAGTACTAGCGGGAGTACGCGTACGCAGTATTTT.

As regards this clone: Other nucleotide sequences in the sample specify the same CDR3. The V call is TRBV27, the J call TRBJ2-1; D remains unclear. This CDR3 region has 13 residues. V lost 0 bases to trimming and J lost 3 bases, with 3 bases between them. In germline, CDR1 is MNHEY, CDR2 SMNVEV (reference sequence). Here the CDR3 reads CASSLSDYNEQFF. The CDR3 nucleotides are TGTGCCAGCAGTTTATCGGACTACAATGAGCAGTTCTTC.

Turning to this clone: This same CDR3 is encoded by further DNA sequences in the sample. The V and J genes are TRBV28 and TRBJ2-7; D is unclear. In germline, CDR1 is MDHEN, CDR2 SYDVKM. Trimming left V 3 bases short and J 1 base short, with 4 bases between. The CDR3 length is 12 residues. CDR3 amino acids: CASSFSSYEQYF. Written as DNA, the CDR3 is TGTGCCAGCAGTTTTTCTTCCTACGAGCAGTACTTC.

The V call is TRBV7-2, the J call TRBJ2-2, with 10 positions matching TRBD2. The CDR3 is 15 amino acids. From germline, CDR1 is SGHTA and CDR2 FQGNSA. The V segment lost 5 bases and the J segment 8 bases; nucleotides outside the gene matches: 8. The CDR3 DNA sequence: TGTGCCAGCAGCCCCTTAGCGGGGGGCCGGGGGGAGCTGTTTTTT. This translates into CASSPLAGGRGELFF.

Worth noting for this clone: This specimen includes other DNA sequences encoding the same CDR3. This sequence joins TRBV4-1 and TRBJ1-6; unclear D gene. Germline CDR1 MGHRA, CDR2 YSYEKL. The CDR3 spans 13 residues. V gave up 0 bases and J gave up 7 bases, with 4 bases separating them. CDR3: CASSQDRNSPLHF. The DNA of the CDR3 is TGCGCCAGCAGCCAAGATAGGAATTCACCCCTCCACTTT.

For this clone: Other nucleotide sequences from this sample produce the same CDR3. V usage is TRBV5-6 and J usage is TRBJ1-3; D perhaps matches TRBD1 (5 bases). V was pared by 2 bases and J by 0 bases, with 9 bases between. Germline CDR1 and CDR2: SGHDT and YYEEEE. The CDR3 is 15 amino acids. CDR3 loop: CASSFWGGSGNTIYF. In DNA form, the CDR3 reads TGTGCCAGCAGCTTTTGGGGGGGCTCTGGAAACACCATATATTTT.

The CDR3 DNA reads TGTGCCAGCGAGGGGTTAGGAATGGGAACTGAAGCTTTCTTT. Protein sequence: CASEGLGMGTEAFF. The genes are TRBV5-5 and TRBJ1-1; D might be TRBD1 (5 bases). The CDR3 has 14 residues. V dropped 7 bases and J dropped 5 bases, with 18 bases sitting between them. Looked up from germline, CDR1 is SGHKS and CDR2 is YYEKEE (reference sequence).

The chain employs TRBV19 and TRBJ1-1; 8 nucleotides align to TRBD1. The CDR3 extends over 16 amino acids. J gave up 1 base and V 3 bases, and 7 bases lay outside the gene matches. CDR1 is LNHDA and CDR2 is SQIVND in the germline V gene (reference sequence). CDR3 sequence (DNA): TGTGCCAGTAGTATGGGTCCAGGGGGCAAGAACACTGAAGCTTTCTTT. This sequence encodes CASSMGPGGKNTEAFF.

The chain combines TRBV7-2 with TRBJ2-7, with 7 bases aligning to TRBD2. CDR1 and CDR2 from the germline V gene are SGHTA and FQGNSA. This CDR3 is 15 amino acids long. J lost 2 bases, V lost 0 bases, and 4 bases had no gene match. This CDR3 reads CASSLARERTYEQYF. In DNA, the CDR3 is TGTGCCAGCAGCTTAGCGCGGGAGCGGACCTACGAGCAGTACTTC.

The V gene is TRBV7-8, the J gene TRBJ1-1; TRBD1 aligns across 10 bases. The CDR3 is 17 residues long. Per germline, CDR1 SGHVS and CDR2 FQNEAQ. The trim removed 2 bases at V and 1 base at J, leaving 7 bases unmatched. The chain's CDR3 is CASSLSGTGAGNTEAFF. The CDR3 coding sequence is TGTGCCAGCAGCTTATCCGGGACAGGGGCCGGGAACACTGAAGCTTTCTTT. The variable domain in full, completed from reference TRBV7-8 and TRBJ1-1, reads GAGVSQSPRYKVAKRGQDVALRCDPISGHVSLFWYQQALGQGPEFLTYFQNEAQLDKSGLPSDRFFAERPEGSVSTLKIQRTQQEDSAVYLCASSLSGTGAGNTEAFFGQGTRLTVV.

J is TRBJ1-2 and V is TRBV30, with TRBD1 matching over 7 bases. Trimming removed 4 bases from V and 6 bases from J; junction bases left unmatched: 8. The germline V gene has CDR1 GTSNPN and CDR2 SVGIG (reference sequence). The CDR3 consists of 13 residues. CDR3 sequence: CAWMEGAADGYTF. CDR3 bases: TGTGCCTGGATGGAGGGGGCGGCTGATGGCTACACCTTC.

The rearrangement uses TRBV18 and TRBJ2-5, with a weak D call TRBD1 (6 bases). The CDR3 is made up of 13 amino acids. Trimming stripped 3 bases from V and 4 bases from J, with 9 bases between. CDR1 KGHSH and CDR2 LQKENI come from the germline V gene. This CDR3 reads CASSPTGSETQYF. DNA of the CDR3: TGTGCCAGCTCACCGACAGGTTCAGAGACCCAGTACTTC.

DNA for the CDR3: TGCAGCGCTATTACAGGATCCGGGGCCAACGTCCTGACTTTC. Translating it yields CSAITGSGANVLTF. The chain joins TRBV29-1 to TRBJ2-6; possibly TRBD1 for D (5 bases). This CDR3 is 14 amino acids long. Trimming removed 7 bases from V and 4 bases from J, with 14 bases in between. Germline V gene data show CDR1 as SQVTM and CDR2 as ANQGSEA.